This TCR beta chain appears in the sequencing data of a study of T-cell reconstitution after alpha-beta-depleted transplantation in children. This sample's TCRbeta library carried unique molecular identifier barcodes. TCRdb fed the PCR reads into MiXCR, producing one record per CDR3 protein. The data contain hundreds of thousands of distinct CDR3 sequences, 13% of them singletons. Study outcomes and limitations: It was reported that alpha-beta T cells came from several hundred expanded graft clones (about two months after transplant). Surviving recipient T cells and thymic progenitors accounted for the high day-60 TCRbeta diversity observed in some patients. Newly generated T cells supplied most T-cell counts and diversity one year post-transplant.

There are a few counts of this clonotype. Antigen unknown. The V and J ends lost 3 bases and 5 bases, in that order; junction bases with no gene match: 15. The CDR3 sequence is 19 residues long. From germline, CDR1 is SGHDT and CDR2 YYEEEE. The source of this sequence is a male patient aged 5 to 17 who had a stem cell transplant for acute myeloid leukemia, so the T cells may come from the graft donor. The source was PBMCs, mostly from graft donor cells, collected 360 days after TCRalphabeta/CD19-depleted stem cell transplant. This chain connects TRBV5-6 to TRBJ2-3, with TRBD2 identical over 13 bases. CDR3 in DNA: TGTGCCAGCAGCTACCCTCAACTAGCGGGAGGGCCTTGGGGAGATACGCAGTATTTT. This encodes CASSYPQLAGGPWGDTQYF.